Listed here are 7 T cell receptor beta chains from one sample, sequenced in a study of shared clonotypes between healthy human individuals. TCRdb's copy holds only in-frame clones and misses some; the assay was immunoSEQ multiplex PCR. Among under 2,500,000 clones, 90% to 97% were seen once, and the ten largest hold about 0.13%. The specimen sequenced was naive CD4+ T cells sorted from blood. Subset specified: CD45RA+ positively selected. The receptors were sampled from a man aged 18 to 30 in good health.

This chain connects TRBV6-1 to TRBJ1-1; D unclear. Germline lookup yields CDR1 MNHNS and CDR2 SASEGT. The CDR3 spans 15 residues. V shed 6 bases and J shed 3 bases, with 17 bases lying between them. CDR3 in amino acids: CASREPQSPYTEAFF. The DNA for the CDR3 is TGTGCCAGCAGGGAGCCACAGAGTCCCTACACTGAAGCTTTCTTT.

The chain recombines TRBV7-9 with TRBJ1-5, with D possibly matching TRBD1 (5 bases). In germline, CDR1 is SEHNR, CDR2 FQNEAQ (reference sequence). The CDR3 covers 16 residues. The V end lost 0 bases, the J end lost 6 bases, and 15 bases lay between the germline ends. CDR3 DNA: TGTGCCAGCAGCTTAGCGGGGGGTGGATCAAGTCAGCCCCAGCATTTT. Translating gives CASSLAGGGSSQPQHF.

The chain uses TRBV5-1 and TRBJ1-4; D gene ambiguous. V was trimmed by 0 bases and J by 4 bases, leaving 13 bases between them. The length of the CDR3 is 16 residues. The germline gives CDR1 SGHRS, CDR2 YFSETQ. The CDR3 spells CASSLDTGTLNEKLFF. DNA for the CDR3: TGCGCCAGCAGCTTGGATACCGGAACCCTTAATGAAAAACTGTTTTTT. Using reference TRBV5-1 and TRBJ1-4 for the parts outside the CDR3, the full variable domain is KAGVTQTPRYLIKTRGQQVTLSCSPISGHRSVSWYQQTPGQGLQFLFEYFSETQRNKGNFPGRFSGRQFSNSRSEMNVSTLELGDSALYLCASSLDTGTLNEKLFFGSGTQLSVL.

Remarks on this clone: The same CDR3 can be traced to other DNA sequences in this sample. V is TRBV18 and J is TRBJ2-3, with no clear D. The germline CDR1 and CDR2 sequences are KGHSH and LQKENI. The CDR3 has 14 residues. V lost 1 base, J lost 1 base, and 6 bases lay in between. CDR3 amino acids: CASSPLTGTDTQYF. The CDR3 DNA reads as TGTGCCAGCTCACCACTTACAGGCACAGATACGCAGTATTTT.

The genes are TRBV27 and TRBJ2-5, with TRBD1 identical over 9 bases. The germline V gene encodes CDR1 MNHEY and CDR2 SMNVEV (reference sequence). CDR3 size: 16 residues. J gave up 6 bases and V 4 bases, and 12 bases lay outside the gene matches. DNA for the CDR3: TGTGCCAGCAGTTCGCCGCTCCGGGACAGGGAGAAGACCCAGTACTTC. Amino acid sequence: CASSSPLRDREKTQYF.

The rearrangement joins TRBV6-5 to TRBJ2-1; 10 nucleotides line up with TRBD1. The CDR3 has 14 amino acids. The trim removed 6 bases at V and 2 bases at J, leaving 1 base unmatched. CDR1 is MNHEY, CDR2 SVGAGI, per germline. The CDR3 protein is CASRGQGTYNEQFF. CDR3 sequence (DNA): TGTGCCAGCAGGGGACAGGGGACCTACAATGAGCAGTTCTTC.

The chain links TRBV5-4 to TRBJ2-2, with TRBD2 as a possible D gene (5 bases). The CDR3 length is 15 residues. V was clipped by 2 bases and J by 1 base, with 9 bases between them. Germline loops: CDR1 SGHNT, CDR2 YYREEE (reference sequence). The CDR3 region has the DNA TGTGCCAGCAGCTTTACCGGGAAGAACACCGGGGAGCTGTTTTTT. It yields the protein CASSFTGKNTGELFF.